These T cell receptor beta chains were read from a single sample in a study of OX40 agonist ivuxolimab in advanced cancers. The method was immunoSEQ multiplex PCR; TCRdb's version includes in-frame clones alone and lacks a portion of them. The sample contains some 51,000 clones, over 85% of which appear only once. The starting material was CD4+ or CD8+ T cells sorted from blood, obtained in a trial of the OX40 agonist ivuxolimab. The receptor source for this set is an adult with an advanced solid tumor such as melanoma, head and neck, liver or kidney cancer. Each CDR3 is given with its conserved first and last residue. Each record gives: clone size, D gene, J gene, V gene, CDR3 DNA, CDR3 protein. D genes are given only for firm matches. For some rows the clone size is stated as once, few or many, or as a class when expanded; others skip it.

>NA|NA|TRBJ2-7|TRBV27
TGTGCCAGCAGTACACAACCCCCCTACGAGCAGTACTTC
CASSTQPPYEQYF
>NA|TRBD2|TRBJ2-7|TRBV6-6
TGTGCCAGCAGTTACTCGACTAGCGGGGCCTACGAGCAGTACTTC
CASSYSTSGAYEQYF
>NA|NA|TRBJ1-2|TRBV27
TGTGCCAGCAGTTCGGGGTCGGATGGCTACACCTTC
CASSSGSDGYTF
>NA|NA|TRBJ2-5|TRBV29-1
TGCAGCGTTGAGGACCAGGCTGAGATGAAAGGGATACGGGAGACCCAGTACTTC
CSVEDQAEMKGIRETQYF
>NA|NA|TRBJ2-5|TRBV28
TGTGCCAGCAGTACCCCCCTCTTGGAGACCCAGTACTTC
CASSTPLLETQYF
>once|NA|TRBJ1-5|TRBV10-1
TGCGCCAGCAGTGATTCCCCAGGTAATTTCCATCAGCCCCAGCATTTT
CASSDSPGNFHQPQHF
>once|NA|TRBJ2-7|TRBV5-8
TGTGCCAGCAGCCCCGGGTCCCTTTCCTACGAGCAGTACTTC
CASSPGSLSYEQYF
>NA|NA|TRBJ2-3|TRBV5-1
TGCGCCAGCAGCTTGGCTATCACAGATACGCAGTATTTT
CASSLAITDTQYF
>NA|NA|TRBJ2-1|TRBV19
TGTGCCAGTAGTATTCGGCCGGGTGAGCAGTTCTTC
CASSIRPGEQFF
>NA|TRBD1|TRBJ1-2|TRBV13
TGTGCCAGCAGCTTGGACAGGGGGCAGATGATGGACTATGGCTACACCTTC
CASSLDRGQMMDYGYTF
>NA|NA|TRBJ2-7|TRBV27
TGTGCCAGCAGTTTAAGGCCAGGCTACGAGCAGTACTTC
CASSLRPGYEQYF
>NA|TRBD2|TRBJ2-3|TRBV28
TGTGCCAGCAGCTCCGGGACTAGCGGGGGGGGTGACACAGATACGCAGTATTTT
CASSSGTSGGGDTDTQYF
>NA|NA|TRBJ2-3|TRBV9
TGTGCCAGCAGCGTAGAGGGACGGCGGTTGGCGGGGGCTACTATGAGCACAGATACGCAGTATTTT
CASSVEGRRLAGATMSTDTQYF
>NA|TRBD1|TRBJ1-2|TRBV28
TGTGCCAGCTCTAGATCCGGGACAGGGCGAATGTATGGCTACACCTTC
CASSRSGTGRMYGYTF
>NA|NA|TRBJ1-2|TRBV30
TGTGCCTGGAGTCAAGGGGATAACTATGGCTACACCTTC
CAWSQGDNYGYTF
>NA|TRBD1|TRBJ1-5|TRBV30
TGTGCCTGGAGTCCAGGGACAGAAAATAGCAATCAGCCCCAGCATTTT
CAWSPGTENSNQPQHF
>NA|NA|TRBJ1-6|TRBV5-1
TGCGCCAGCAGCTTGGGCGGGGTAGTAAGGGATTCACCCCTCCACTTT
CASSLGGVVRDSPLHF
>NA|NA|TRBJ2-7|TRBV7-6
TGTGCCAGCAGCACAGGGACCTACGAGCAGTACTTC
CASSTGTYEQYF
>NA|NA|TRBJ2-2|TRBV4-2
TGTGCCAGCAGCCAAGATGGGGCAAGGACGGTCACCGGGGAGCTGTTTTTT
CASSQDGARTVTGELFF
>NA|TRBD2|TRBJ2-1|TRBV30
TGTGCCTGGAGTGTTCTAGCGGGGGGGCAAGGGGATGAGCAGTTCTTC
CAWSVLAGGQGDEQFF
>NA|NA|TRBJ2-3|TRBV28
TGTGCCAGCAGTTTGGTCCGTTTGACAGATACGCAGTATTTT
CASSLVRLTDTQYF
>NA|TRBD1|TRBJ2-7|TRBV9
TGTGCCAGCAGCGTAGCGGGGACAGGGACTATCTACGAGCAGTACTTC
CASSVAGTGTIYEQYF
>NA|TRBD2|TRBJ2-7|TRBV15
TGTGCCACCAGCACGAACACTAGCGGGGGCTACGAGCAGTACTTC
CATSTNTSGGYEQYF
>NA|TRBD2|TRBJ2-7|TRBV19
TGTGCCAGCTCCTTGGGACTAGCTTCCTACGAGCAGTACTTC
CASSLGLASYEQYF
>NA|NA|TRBJ1-3|TRBV9
TGTGCCAGCAGCGTTTCCGGGACTGGAAACACCATATATTTT
CASSVSGTGNTIYF
>NA|NA|TRBJ2-7|TRBV6-5
TGTGCCGTCGGCTACGAGCAGTACTTC
CAVGYEQYF
>NA|TRBD1|TRBJ2-2|TRBV9
TGTGCCAGCAGCGTGAGACGCCAGGGGGCTGACAAGAACACCGGGGAGCTGTTTTTT
CASSVRRQGADKNTGELFF
>NA|NA|TRBJ1-2|TRBV9
TGTGCCAGCAGCGTTGACAACTATGGCTACACCTTC
CASSVDNYGYTF
>NA|TRBD1|TRBJ1-2|TRBV7-8
TGTGCCAGCAGCGATTCCGGGACAGGGGGCAATGGCTACACCTTC
CASSDSGTGGNGYTF
>once|NA|TRBJ2-7|TRBV7-6
TGTGCCAGCAGCGCTTCACAGGGAGCCTCCTACGAGCAGTACTTC
CASSASQGASYEQYF
>NA|NA|TRBJ2-1|TRBV28
TGTGCCAGCAGTTTAGGTACAGGGAGCATGGGAAATGAGCAGTTCTTC
CASSLGTGSMGNEQFF
>NA|TRBD1|TRBJ2-7|TRBV6-5
TGTGCCAGCAGACGGGACAGTACCTACGAGCAGTACTTC
CASRRDSTYEQYF
>NA|TRBD1|TRBJ2-7|TRBV4-1
TGCGCCAGCAGCCAAGAGCAGTGGTTAGGGGGCGCCTACGAGCAGTACTTC
CASSQEQWLGGAYEQYF
>many|NA|TRBJ2-1|TRBV30
TGTGCCTGGAGTTTGGGCAATGAGCAGTTCTTC
CAWSLGNEQFF
>NA|TRBD2|TRBJ2-3|TRBV29-1
TGCAGCGTTAGGTCTAGCGGGGGTATTGGACCAGATACGCAGTATTTT
CSVRSSGGIGPDTQYF
>NA|TRBD1|TRBJ1-5|TRBV6-1
TGTGCCAGTTCAACAGGGGTGGTTCAGCCCCAGCATTTT
CASSTGVVQPQHF
>once|NA|TRBJ2-3|TRBV12-5
TGTGCTAGTGGTTTGGGAGGGAGCACAGATACGCAGTATTTT
CASGLGGSTDTQYF
>once|NA|TRBJ1-2|TRBV9
TGTGCCAGCAGCGTTTCAGGGGCAGAGGGCTACACCTTC
CASSVSGAEGYTF
>once|TRBD2|TRBJ2-7|TRBV6-6
TGTGCCAGCAGTTATGCGGGGGGAACCAGCGAGCAGTACTTC
CASSYAGGTSEQYF